These 18 T cell receptor beta chains originate from one sample sequenced in a study of graft-versus-host responses after intestinal transplantation. Sequencing used immunoSEQ multiplex PCR; TCRdb keeps in-frame clones, though not all of them. The table lists 100,000 or so clones, more than 85% of them singletons, with around 0.17% in the top ten. Their recognized antigens are unknown. Sequencing was performed on unstimulated CD4+ T cells sorted from spleen or lymph node cells, taken before intestinal transplant. The receptors stem from a human donor who received an intestinal transplant.

V usage is TRBV27 and J usage is TRBJ1-1; TRBD1 agrees at 7 bases. V shed 8 bases, J shed 5 bases, and the junction held 8 bases outside the gene matches. Germline lookup yields CDR1 MNHEY and CDR2 SMNVEV (reference sequence). The CDR3 is 13 amino acids. The CDR3 nucleotides are TGTGCCAGCCAGACGACAGGGACGACTGAAGCTTTCTTT. Encoded protein: CASQTTGTTEAFF.

The DNA of the CDR3 is TGTGCCAGCAGCCTACGGACAGGGCACGAGTACGAGCAGTACTTC. Translated: CASSLRTGHEYEQYF. The chain has TRBV14 and TRBJ2-7; 8 bases match TRBD1. Per the germline V gene, CDR1 is SGHDN and CDR2 is FVKESK. The CDR3 totals 15 residues. Trimming removed 4 bases from V and 4 bases from J; junction bases left unmatched: 9.

V gene TRBV7-6 combines with J gene TRBJ2-1, with 10 bases identical to TRBD2. This CDR3 spans 18 amino acids. V lost 5 bases and J lost 5; bases outside the gene matches: 15. The germline gives CDR1 SGHVS, CDR2 FNYEAQ. The CDR3 here is CASSAWERGGLVNNEQFF. In DNA, the CDR3 is TGTGCCAGCAGCGCCTGGGAGCGGGGGGGCCTCGTAAACAATGAGCAGTTCTTC.

The chain combines TRBV30 with TRBJ1-1, with D hard to call. Germline CDR1 reads GTSNPN; CDR2 reads SVGIG (reference sequence). V dropped 1 base and J dropped 4 bases, with 13 bases sitting between them. CDR3 length: 14 residues. CDR3 sequence reads: CAWSAGREGTEAFF. CDR3 in DNA: TGTGCCTGGAGTGCGGGGAGGGAGGGCACTGAAGCTTTCTTT.

This chain connects TRBV19 to TRBJ1-6; a possible D gene is TRBD1 (6 bases). Per germline, CDR1 LNHDA and CDR2 SQIVND (reference sequence). V lost 4 bases, J lost 10 bases, and 11 bases lay in between. This CDR3 is built from 13 residues. CDR3: CASSTDRNSPLHF. Here the CDR3 DNA reads TGTGCCAGTAGTACGGACAGAAACTCACCCCTCCACTTT.

CDR3 residues: CASGTGWINTGELFF. For the CDR3, the DNA is TGTGCCAGTGGGACAGGCTGGATCAACACCGGGGAGCTGTTTTTT. V and J are TRBV27 and TRBJ2-2, with 8 bases matching TRBD1. After removal of 9 bases from V and 2 bases from J, the junction contained 8 bases not matched to a gene. The CDR3 has 15 residues. Germline CDR1 reads MNHEY; CDR2 reads SMNVEV (reference sequence).

The chain joins TRBV27 to TRBJ1-4; possible D gene TRBD1, 5 bases. This CDR3 has 13 amino acids. Germline V gene lookup returns CDR1 MNHEY and CDR2 SMNVEV (reference sequence). V dropped 6 bases and J dropped 8 bases, with 13 bases sitting between them. This chain's CDR3 is CASRPTWGEKLFF. As DNA, the CDR3 is TGTGCCAGCAGACCTACCTGGGGCGAAAAACTGTTTTTT.

J is TRBJ1-1 and V is TRBV5-4; 8 nucleotides agree with TRBD1. The CDR3 sequence is 15 residues long. Losses at the gene ends were 0 bases for V and 1 base for J; bases not matched to a gene: 2. Per germline, CDR1 SGHNT and CDR2 YYREEE (reference sequence). CDR3 sequence reads: CASSLVDRGNTEAFF. CDR3 bases: TGTGCCAGCAGCTTGGTTGACAGGGGGAACACTGAAGCTTTCTTT.

The chain uses TRBV7-7 and TRBJ2-7, with D perhaps matching TRBD1 (6 bases). In germline, CDR1 is SSHAT, CDR2 FNYEAQ (reference sequence). The CDR3 is 14 residues long. V lost 1 base and J lost 1, with 8 bases in between. Written as DNA, the CDR3 is TGTGCCAGCAGCTTAGGACAGGCTTCCTACGAGCAGTACTTC. This sequence encodes CASSLGQASYEQYF.

The chain combines TRBV7-9 with TRBJ2-5; tentative D call: TRBD1 (5 bases). This CDR3 comprises 15 residues. V was shortened by 2 bases and J by 1 base, with 11 bases between the two germline ends. CDR1 and CDR2 (germline): SEHNR, FQNEAQ (reference sequence). The CDR3 region is CASSLQGGIQETQYF. DNA for the CDR3: TGTGCCAGCAGCTTACAGGGTGGGATCCAAGAGACCCAGTACTTC.

This chain uses TRBV13 with TRBJ2-7, with D maybe TRBD2 (6 bases). CDR1 PRHDT and CDR2 FYEKMQ come from the germline V gene (reference sequence). The CDR3 contains 13 residues. Trimming removed 6 bases at V and 3 bases at J, with 12 bases between. The CDR3 region has the DNA TGTGCCAGCAGTCGGACTATTTTCTACGAGCAGTACTTC. Its translation: CASSRTIFYEQYF.

The rearrangement uses TRBV30 and TRBJ2-5; D not resolved. V shed 4 bases and J shed 3 bases, with 6 bases lying between them. The CDR3 extends over 11 amino acids. Germline V gives CDR1 GTSNPN, CDR2 SVGIG (reference sequence). The CDR3 DNA is TGTGCCTGGACTATCAAAGAGACCCAGTACTTC. Protein product: CAWTIKETQYF.

The chain recombines TRBV21-1 with TRBJ2-5; TRBD1, the table's D call, was not compared with the DNA. TRBV21-1 is assigned pseudogene status. CDR3 length: 12 residues. The CDR3 bases are TGTGCCAGCAGTAACAGGGGAGAGACCCAGTACTTC. Its protein is CASSNRGETQYF.

The J gene is TRBJ2-6, the V gene TRBV4-1; 11 nucleotides match TRBD2. CDR3 length: 19 residues. Trimming cost V 0 bases and J 0 bases; bases outside gene matches: 4. Germline-derived CDR1 and CDR2 are MGHRA and YSYEKL. CDR3 in amino acids: CASSQDPTSGSSGANVLTF. The DNA for the CDR3 is TGCGCCAGCAGCCAAGATCCAACTAGCGGGAGCTCTGGGGCCAACGTCCTGACTTTC.

The chain combines TRBV7-9 with TRBJ2-7, with 7 bases identical to TRBD2. The J segment lost 6 bases and the V segment lost 10 bases, leaving 12 bases of the junction unmatched. From germline, CDR1 is SEHNR and CDR2 FQNEAQ (reference sequence). This CDR3 is built from 13 residues. CDR3 DNA: TGTGCCATCTACGGGAGGATGGCCGGCGAGCAGTACTTC. It is translated as CAIYGRMAGEQYF.

The V gene is TRBV19, the J gene TRBJ1-1; D gene unclear. V lost 0 bases, J lost 4 bases, and 27 bases lay in between. The CDR3 length is 20 residues. Germline loops: CDR1 LNHDA, CDR2 SQIVND (reference sequence). The CDR3 protein is CASSIDRALTAREVSTEAFF. CDR3 nucleotides: TGTGCCAGTAGTATAGATCGGGCTCTGACGGCACGGGAGGTTTCCACTGAAGCTTTCTTT.

The V call is TRBV9, the J call TRBJ2-7; no clear D. Germline V gene data show CDR1 as SGDLS and CDR2 as YYNGEE. The CDR3 contains 15 residues. V dropped 0 bases and J dropped 2 bases, with 12 bases sitting between them. The CDR3 sequence is CASSVDLNRAYEQYF. CDR3 DNA sequence: TGTGCCAGCAGCGTAGATTTAAACAGAGCCTACGAGCAGTACTTC.

Here the CDR3 reads CASSLEGRGDYEQYF. The DNA of the CDR3 is TGTGCCAGCAGCTTAGAGGGGAGGGGGGACTACGAGCAGTACTTC. The chain employs TRBV7-9 and TRBJ2-7, with a possible D match to TRBD2 (7 bases). Germline V CDR1 and CDR2: SEHNR, FQNEAQ (reference sequence). The CDR3 extends over 15 amino acids. The V end lost 1 base, the J end lost 3 bases, and 13 bases lay between the germline ends.